This T cell receptor (beta chain) appears in the sequencing data of a study of CD8+CD57+ T cells in acquired aplastic anemia. In patients chosen for sequencing, flow cytometry had shown CD8+CD57+ cell expansion. At blood sampling, none of the patients had yet received therapy. Using genomic DNA as the template, TCR beta VDJ and CDR3 profiling was carried out. TCRdb reprocessed the reads via MiXCR and lists one record per CDR3 protein. This sample yields 160,000 or so distinct CDR3 sequences, of which 48% are seen a single time; 25% to 35% belongs to the top ten. Germline V lookup: CDR1 LGHNA, CDR2 YNFKEQ. CDR3 length: 17 amino acids. The J segment lost 4 bases and the V segment lost 4 bases, leaving 16 bases of the junction unmatched.

The receptor's source is a human donor with aplastic anemia. This sequence joins TRBV4-2 and TRBJ2-7; 7 nucleotides line up with TRBD2. Sequenced sample: sorted CD4+, CD8+, or CD8+CD57+ T cells (not recorded which) from PBMCs. CDR3 bases: TGTGCCAGCAGCCCCGCCCTGGGGGGGGGGAGTCGGTACGAGCAGTACTTC. Encoded protein: CASSPALGGGSRYEQYF.